The entry below describes one TCR beta chain. This CDR3 contains 15 residues. Germline V gives CDR1 SGHAT, CDR2 FQNNGV. J lost 1 base, V lost 6 bases, and 8 bases had no gene match. Data came from immunoSEQ multiplex PCR; TCRdb stores just in-frame clones and leaves some out. The table shows about 160,000 clones, with around 96% occurring only once. This specimen comes from a study of control samples from healthy donors and cancer patients. The V and J genes are TRBV11-2 and TRBJ2-7, with TRBD2 identical over 8 bases. Sequenced sample: blood. This clonotype was obtained from a woman in her twenties or thirties in good health. Here the CDR3 reads CASSRRVAGSYEQYF. In DNA form, the CDR3 reads TGTGCCAGCAGTCGCCGGGTAGCGGGGTCCTACGAGCAGTACTTC.